This passage covers 11 T cell receptor beta chains from one sample sequenced in a study of cytomegalovirus exposure and HLA in healthy donors. The PCR was carried out with 60 Vbeta primers and 13 Jbeta primers. Repertoires were generated with immunoSEQ multiplex PCR, while TCRdb's copy carries only in-frame clones and drops some. The repertoire holds over 80,000 clones, with roughly 70% as singletons. Sample: PBMCs. These receptors were obtained from a man between 35 and 55 years old in good health and CMV-seronegative.

The genes are TRBV4-1 and TRBJ2-5; TRBD2 is a possible D gene (7 bases). The CDR3 runs 13 residues. The ends were cut back, 4 bases at V and 5 bases at J, with 11 bases in the middle. Germline CDR1 and CDR2: MGHRA and YSYEKL. This CDR3 reads CASSRGGAETQYF. CDR3 nucleotides: TGCGCCAGCAGCCGGGGGGGGGCGGAGACCCAGTACTTC.

The V and J genes are TRBV6-1 and TRBJ1-2; D gene uncertain. This CDR3 has 12 residues. The germline V gene encodes CDR1 MNHNS and CDR2 SASEGT. V lost 3 bases and J 5 bases, leaving 7 bases between the germline ends. For the CDR3, the DNA is TGTGCCAGCAGTGAGAAGACATATGGCTACACCTTC. It specifies CASSEKTYGYTF.

The chain carries TRBV10-3 and TRBJ2-7, with D uncertain. The CDR3 sequence is 13 residues long. The germline gives CDR1 ENHRY, CDR2 SYGVKD. Trimming removed 7 bases from V and 5 bases from J, with 15 bases in between. This CDR3 reads CAIKGATRDEQYF. The CDR3 DNA sequence: TGTGCCATCAAAGGAGCCACCCGGGACGAGCAGTACTTC.

V is TRBV6-5 and J is TRBJ1-2, with D possibly TRBD1 on 6 matching bases. Trimming pared 2 bases from V and 6 bases from J, leaving 10 bases between. The CDR3 is 13 residues long. From germline, CDR1 is MNHEY and CDR2 SVGAGI. The CDR3 coding sequence is TGTGCCAGCAGTTACGGGACACTGGATGGCTACACCTTC. Translated, it gives CASSYGTLDGYTF.

This clone appeared once. V gene TRBV2 combines with J gene TRBJ1-5; TRBD1 might be the D (5 bases). Germline V CDR1 and CDR2: SNHLY, FYNNEI. CDR3 length equals 16 residues. V was shortened by 7 bases and J by 0 bases, with 16 bases between the two germline ends. As DNA, the CDR3 is TGTGCCAGCACCAGACAGACACTTTATAGCAATCAGCCCCAGCATTTT. Its protein is CASTRQTLYSNQPQHF.

In its sample, this clone was seen a few times. V usage is TRBV18 and J usage is TRBJ1-5; 8 nucleotides align to TRBD1. V dropped 2 bases and J dropped 6; count of bases not matched to a gene: 18. Per germline, CDR1 KGHSH and CDR2 LQKENI. This CDR3 contains 19 residues. The CDR3 is CASSPITWQGASLGQPQHF. The CDR3 nucleotides read TGTGCCAGCTCACCAATTACCTGGCAGGGGGCCAGTTTGGGTCAGCCCCAGCATTTT.

The sample holds a few counts of this clone. This sequence joins TRBV9 and TRBJ2-1, with D possibly TRBD2 on 5 matching bases. The germline V gene encodes CDR1 SGDLS and CDR2 YYNGEE. CDR3 length equals 14 residues. Between the trimmed V and J ends, which lost 0 bases and 6 bases, there was a span of 10 bases. The CDR3 nucleotides are TGTGCCAGCAGCGTAGTGGCTAGCAGCAATGAGCAGTTCTTC. It specifies CASSVVASSNEQFF.

The chain employs TRBV7-9 and TRBJ2-7; 10 bases line up with TRBD1. The CDR3 runs to 15 residues. The V and J ends lost 4 bases and 3 bases, in that order; junction bases with no gene match: 6. Germline loops: CDR1 SEHNR, CDR2 FQNEAQ (reference sequence). CDR3 loop: CASSSYRDRGYEQYF. CDR3 in DNA: TGTGCCAGCAGCTCATACCGGGACAGGGGCTACGAGCAGTACTTC. The full variable domain, in which reference TRBV7-9 and TRBJ2-7 provide the parts outside the CDR3, is DTGVSQNPRHKITKRGQNVTFRCDPISEHNRLYWYRQTLGQGPEFLTYFQNEAQLEKSRLLSDRFSAERPKGSFSTLEIQRTEQGDSAMYLCASSSYRDRGYEQYFGPGTRLTVT.

The chain links TRBV6-1 to TRBJ1-1, with 9 nucleotides matching TRBD1. The CDR3 is 15 amino acids. Losses at the gene ends were 8 bases for V and 4 bases for J; bases not matched to a gene: 11. CDR1 MNHNS and CDR2 SASEGT come from the germline V gene. CDR3 coding DNA: TGTGCCAGCGCTTCGCCGGGACAGGGTCCCACTGAAGCTTTCTTT. This encodes CASASPGQGPTEAFF.

The chain links TRBV7-9 to TRBJ2-3; 9 nucleotides agree with TRBD2. Germline V gene lookup returns CDR1 SEHNR and CDR2 FQNEAQ (reference sequence). The V gene end was trimmed by 2 bases and the J gene end by 1 base; junction bases not matched to a gene: 7. The CDR3 totals 17 residues. This chain's CDR3 is CASSLISSGGGTDTQYF. CDR3 DNA sequence: TGTGCCAGCAGCTTAATTAGTAGCGGGGGAGGCACAGATACGCAGTATTTT.

Points on this clone: The CDR3 does not end in the conserved phenylalanine or tryptophan, so this is likely a read error. The chain carries TRBV27 and TRBJ1-2, with TRBD1 matching over 7 bases. The CDR3 totals 13 residues. Germline lookup yields CDR1 MNHEY and CDR2 SMNVEV (reference sequence). With V trimmed by 5 bases and J by 3 bases, 3 bases remained unmatched. The CDR3 loop is CASSKQGYYGYTV. CDR3 nucleotide sequence: TGTGCCAGCAGTAAACAGGGGTACTATGGCTACACCGTC.